Listed below are T cell receptor beta chains from one sample, sequenced in a study of identical twins. TCRdb recomputed calls from the 5' RACE reads with MiXCR, one row per CDR3 protein. The sample has some 730,000 distinct CDR3 sequences, about 20% seen once. The data were also submitted as part of a second study, on T cells expressing NK-cell markers.

The sequenced sample was PBMCs. These receptors all stem from a woman between 18 and 30 years old in good health. CDR3s include the opening cysteine and the closing phenylalanine or tryptophan. Each record gives: clone size, J gene, V gene, CDR3 protein. Size values are once, few and many counts, or a class for expanded clones, and some rows have none.

>few|TRBJ2-7|TRBV6-1
CASSERGQGTYEQYF
>NA|TRBJ2-7|TRBV9
CASSVETGGPGEQYF
>many|TRBJ1-1|TRBV7-3
CASSSYRVQQTEAFF
>NA|TRBJ1-5|TRBV12-3/TRBV12-4
CASKRQPNQPQHF
>many|TRBJ1-4|TRBV6-1
CASRLQGAGEKLFF
>few|TRBJ2-3|TRBV20-1
CSAAGDGVDTQYF
>NA|TRBJ2-7|TRBV7-9
CASSPQTRLGEQYF
>many|TRBJ2-4|TRBV24-1
CATSSSQNIQYF
>NA|TRBJ1-5|TRBV10-3
CAISESEPNNQPQHF
>NA|TRBJ2-7|TRBV7-9
CASSLWEGPYEQYF